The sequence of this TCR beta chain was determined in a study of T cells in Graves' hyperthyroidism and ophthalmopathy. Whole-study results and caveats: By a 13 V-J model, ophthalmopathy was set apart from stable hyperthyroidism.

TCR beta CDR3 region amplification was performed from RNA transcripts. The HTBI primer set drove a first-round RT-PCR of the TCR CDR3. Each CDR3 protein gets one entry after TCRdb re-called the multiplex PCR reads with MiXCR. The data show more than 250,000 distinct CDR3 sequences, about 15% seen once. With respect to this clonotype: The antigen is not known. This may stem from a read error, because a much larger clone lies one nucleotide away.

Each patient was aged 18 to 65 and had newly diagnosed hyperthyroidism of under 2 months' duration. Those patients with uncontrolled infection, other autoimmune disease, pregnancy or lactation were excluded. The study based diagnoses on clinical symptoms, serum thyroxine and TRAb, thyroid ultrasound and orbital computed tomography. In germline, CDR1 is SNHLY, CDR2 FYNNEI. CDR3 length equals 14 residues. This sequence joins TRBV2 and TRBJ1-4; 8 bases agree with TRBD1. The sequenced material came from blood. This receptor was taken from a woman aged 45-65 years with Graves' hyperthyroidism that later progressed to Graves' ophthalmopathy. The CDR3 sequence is CASRRTGSNEKLVF. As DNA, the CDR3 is TGTGCCAGCAGGCGGACAGGGAGTAATGAAAAACTGGTTTTT.